Each of the 5 T cell receptor beta chains below was sequenced from the same sample in a study of T cells in Graves' hyperthyroidism and ophthalmopathy. Amplified TCR beta CDR3 regions derived from RNA transcripts. The TCR CDR3 was amplified in a first-round RT-PCR using the HTBI primer set. TCRdb re-analysed the multiplex PCR reads in MiXCR, keeping a single row per CDR3 protein. The sample consists of 400,000 to 450,000 distinct CDR3 sequences, around 15% of them appearing once. The sample consisted of blood. The receptors were gathered from a man aged 18 to 30 with Graves' ophthalmopathy.

This clonotype was seen many times. The chain uses TRBV7-8 and TRBJ1-4; the match to TRBD1 covers 10 bases. The CDR3 spans 16 residues. Germline V CDR1 and CDR2: SGHVS, FQNEAQ. V shed 5 bases and J 10 bases; nucleotides not matched to a gene: 13. CDR3 amino acids: CASSPIPGQGMAKLFF. CDR3 in DNA: TGTGCCAGCAGCCCCATCCCGGGACAGGGGATGGCAAAACTGTTTTTT.

This clonotype was observed a handful of times. This rearrangement joins TRBV7-9 to TRBJ2-6, with 8 bases matching TRBD1. The CDR3 has 18 amino acids. After removal of 6 bases from V and 0 bases from J, the junction contained 10 bases not matched to a gene. The germline CDR1 and CDR2 sequences are SEHNR and FQNEAQ (reference sequence). The CDR3 here is CASRQLQGALSGANVLTF. In DNA form, the CDR3 reads TGTGCCAGCAGACAACTCCAGGGGGCTCTCTCTGGGGCCAACGTCCTGACTTTC.

This clonotype has ten or more counts. The gene calls are TRBV5-1 and TRBJ2-2, with D maybe TRBD1 (5 bases). The V end lost 0 bases, the J end lost 0 bases, and 6 bases lay between the germline ends. Germline CDR1 reads SGHRS; CDR2 reads YFSETQ. The CDR3 extends over 15 amino acids. The CDR3 reads CASSLGQSNTGELFF. The CDR3, as DNA: TGCGCCAGCAGCTTGGGACAGTCGAACACCGGGGAGCTGTTTTTT.

This clonotype was counted at least ten times. The genes are TRBV7-9 and TRBJ1-6; D is unresolved. CDR1 is SEHNR, CDR2 FQNEAQ, per germline (reference sequence). This CDR3 region has 14 residues. Trimming removed 0 bases at V and 5 bases at J, with 5 bases between. CDR3 DNA: TGTGCCAGCAGCTTAGCCTACGATAATTCACCCCTCCACTTT. This gives the protein CASSLAYDNSPLHF. Full variable domain (rest looked up from reference TRBV7-9 and TRBJ1-6): DTGVSQNPRHKITKRGQNVTFRCDPISEHNRLYWYRQTLGQGPEFLTYFQNEAQLEKSRLLSDRFSAERPKGSFSTLEIQRTEQGDSAMYLCASSLAYDNSPLHFGNGTRLTVT.

This clonotype was picked up many times. The genes are TRBV20-1 and TRBJ2-2; possibly TRBD1 or TRBD2 for D (6 bases each). CDR3 length: 16 residues. Per germline, CDR1 DFQATT and CDR2 SNEGSKA (reference sequence). Trimming stripped 1 base from V and 5 bases from J, with 17 bases between. The CDR3 coding sequence is TGCAGTGCTAGAGCGGGGGCAGGGGACGTTACCGGGGAGCTGTTTTTT. Its protein is CSARAGAGDVTGELFF.